Listed below are T cell receptor beta chains from one sample, sequenced in a study of blood T cell repertoires in COVID-19. Sequencing used immunoSEQ multiplex PCR; TCRdb keeps in-frame clones, though not all of them. The sample has about 140,000 clones, 80% to 90% seen once; the top ten hold about 10%. Sequenced material: PBMCs or T cells enriched from blood (not recorded which). All receptors come from a man in his 60s who had recovered from COVID-19. CDR3s include the opening cysteine and the closing phenylalanine or tryptophan. The order of the fields is J gene, V gene, clone size, D gene, CDR3 DNA, CDR3 protein. D genes are given only for firm matches. A row's size may be missing; if present it is once, few, many or a size class.

>TRBJ2-7|TRBV28|.|.
TGTGCCAGCAGTTTCGACTCGACTTACTACGAGCAGTACTTC
CASSFDSTYYEQYF
>TRBJ1-6|TRBV5-6|.|.
TGTGCCAGCAACCCCCGTTTGGACGGCCCCGGGGGGGCCCTCCACTTT
CASNPRLDGPGGALHF
>TRBJ1-2|TRBV7-8|.|TRBD1
TGTGCCAGCAGCTCATACAGGGGGCAGGGCTACACCTTC
CASSSYRGQGYTF
>TRBJ2-7|TRBV5-4|few|.
TGTGCCAGCAGCTTTAGTCCCAGACAGGACGAGCAGTACTTC
CASSFSPRQDEQYF
>TRBJ2-5|TRBV5-5|.|.
TGTGCCAGCAGCTTGGGGCAATACCAAGAGACCCAGTACTTC
CASSLGQYQETQYF
>TRBJ2-5|TRBV19|.|.
TGTGCCAGTAGTAGGAGGGGTATCCAAGAGACCCAGTACTTC
CASSRRGIQETQYF
>TRBJ1-4|TRBV3-1/TRBV3-2|.|.
TGTGCCAGCAGTCTCGACGCGGCTGAAAAACTGTTTTTT
CASSLDAAEKLFF
>TRBJ1-4|TRBV2|.|TRBD1
TGTGCCAGCAGTGCTGGACAGGGGCGGGATGAAAAACTGTTTTTT
CASSAGQGRDEKLFF
>TRBJ1-2|TRBV6-5|.|.
TGTGCCAGCACTACCGGGACACCTAACTATGGCTACACCTTC
CASTTGTPNYGYTF
>TRBJ2-2|TRBV5-1|.|.
TGCGCCAGCAGCGTAAGCCGGGGGAACGCCGGGGAGCTGTTTTTT
CASSVSRGNAGELFF
>TRBJ1-1|TRBV18|.|.
TGTGCCAGCTCACCAAGCACGAACACTGAAGCTTTCTTT
CASSPSTNTEAFF
>TRBJ1-5|TRBV10-1|.|.
TGCGCCAGCAGTGAGGGAAGAGGCCAGCCCCAGCATTTT
CASSEGRGQPQHF
>TRBJ1-1|TRBV27|.|.
TGTGCCAGCAGTCAGGGGAGGAACACTGAAGCTTTCTTT
CASSQGRNTEAFF
>TRBJ2-7|TRBV6-5|.|.
TGTGCCAGCAGTTACTCGTATAGCTCCTACGAGCAGTACTTC
CASSYSYSSYEQYF
>TRBJ1-1|TRBV5-1|.|.
TGCGCCAGCAGCTTGGTTGAGGGTTGGGGCACTGAAGCTTTCTTT
CASSLVEGWGTEAFF
>TRBJ2-2|TRBV27|.|TRBD1
TGTGCCAGCATGGACAGGGGTTACGTCGGGGAGCTGTTTTTT
CASMDRGYVGELFF
>TRBJ1-6|TRBV5-1|once|.
TGCGCCAGCAGCTGGGGGGAATTGTCACCCCTCCACTTT
CASSWGELSPLHF
>TRBJ2-1|TRBV10-3|.|.
TGTGCCATCAGTGAGGGACAAGAGGCCTACAATGAGCAGTTCTTC
CAISEGQEAYNEQFF
>TRBJ1-1|TRBV7-9|once|.
TGTGCCAGCAGTCTAGGAAGGGGAGGAAACACTGAAGCTTTCTTT
CASSLGRGGNTEAFF
>TRBJ1-1|TRBV5-6|once|.
TGTGCCAGCAGCAGAGGGTGGGACACTGAAGCTTTCTTT
CASSRGWDTEAFF
>TRBJ2-3|TRBV5-1|.|TRBD2
TGCGCCAGCAGCTTTGCGGGAGGGGAAGATACGCAGTATTTT
CASSFAGGEDTQYF
>TRBJ2-7|TRBV5-6|.|.
TGTGCCAGCAGCTCAGCCTACGAGCAGTACTTC
CASSSAYEQYF
>TRBJ1-6|TRBV16|.|TRBD1
TGTGCCAGCAGCCCTACGGGACAGAGGGATTCACCCCTCCACTTT
CASSPTGQRDSPLHF
>TRBJ1-2|TRBV10-1|.|.
TGCGCCAGCAGTGCCTCTCAGGTGGGGCCTTGGGGCTACACCTTC
CASSASQVGPWGYTF
>TRBJ1-2|TRBV4-1|.|.
TGCGCCAGCAGCCTCCAAGCGGCTTTGGGGGGCTACACCTTC
CASSLQAALGGYTF
>TRBJ1-1|TRBV29-1|.|TRBD1
TGCAGCGTTGTCACAGGGGGGACTGAAGCTTTCTTT
CSVVTGGTEAFF
>TRBJ1-3|TRBV28|few|TRBD1
TGTGCCAGCAGTCCCTCCGCCCTGGGACAGATAAACACCATATATTTT
CASSPSALGQINTIYF
>TRBJ2-1|TRBV28|.|.
TGTGCCAGCAGGAGCCGAGGGAGCGGAATCTACAATGAGCAGTTCTTC
CASRSRGSGIYNEQFF
>TRBJ1-3|TRBV9|.|.
TGTGCCAGCAGCGTAGGCTGGGGGGGCCCTGGAAACACCATATATTTT
CASSVGWGGPGNTIYF
>TRBJ1-6|TRBV13|few|.
TGTGCCAGCAGCTTACCCACGGGGTTAGGTAATTCACCCCTCCACTTT
CASSLPTGLGNSPLHF
>TRBJ1-3|TRBV5-8|.|.
TGTGCCAGCAGCTTGTCAGGGACTGGAAACACCATATATTTT
CASSLSGTGNTIYF
>TRBJ1-1|TRBV11-3|.|TRBD1
TGTGCCAGCTCCCGGACAGGGGGAGACGCTTTCTTT
CASSRTGGDAFF
>TRBJ2-2|TRBV5-6|.|TRBD1
TGTGCCAGCAGCTTGGGGATCTACAGGGGCGAGAACACCGGGGAGCTGTTTTTT
CASSLGIYRGENTGELFF
>TRBJ1-2|TRBV27|few|.
TGTGCCAGCAGTTTAGCCTCGAAGTTTAGCGGCTACACCTTC
CASSLASKFSGYTF
>TRBJ1-3|TRBV5-4|.|TRBD1
TGTGCCAGCAGTCGGGGGACAGGAGACTCTGGAAACACCATATATTTT
CASSRGTGDSGNTIYF
>TRBJ1-5|TRBV15|.|.
TGTGCCACCTACTCAGGGTTTAGCAATCAGCCCCAGCATTTT
CATYSGFSNQPQHF
>TRBJ1-2|TRBV28|.|.
TGTGCCAGCAGTCCCGCGGTAGGCTATGGCTACACCTTC
CASSPAVGYGYTF
>TRBJ2-5|TRBV7-8|.|TRBD1
TGTGCCAGCAGCTTTACAGGGGTTTTGTCAGAGACCCAGTACTTC
CASSFTGVLSETQYF
>TRBJ2-7|TRBV3-1/TRBV3-2|.|TRBD1
TGTGCCAGCAGCCCAAGGGACAGGGAGTACGAGCAGTACTTC
CASSPRDREYEQYF
>TRBJ1-1|TRBV11-3|.|.
TGTGCCAGCAGCTCGTCCCGGGACACTGAAGCTTTCTTT
CASSSSRDTEAFF
>TRBJ2-1|TRBV5-4|once|TRBD2
TGTGCCAGCAGGCGGACTAGCGGGGACCTTTACAATGAGCAGTTCTTC
CASRRTSGDLYNEQFF